The sequence of this TCR beta chain was determined in a study of cytomegalovirus exposure and HLA in healthy donors. TCRdb's table, derived via immunoSEQ multiplex PCR, lists solely in-frame clones and lacks some. This sample has approximately 170,000 clones; 85% occur once, and the top ten carry 15% to 20%. The material sequenced was PBMCs. The TCR sequence derives from a man between 18 and 29 years old in good health and CMV-seropositive.

The CDR3 loop reads CASSPGQGFHEQYF. The CDR3 DNA follows: TGTGCCAGCAGCCCGGGACAGGGGTTCCACGAGCAGTACTTC. This chain connects TRBV2 to TRBJ2-7; 10 bases are a match to TRBD1. From germline, CDR1 is SNHLY and CDR2 FYNNEI. Unmatched junction bases numbered 7, after V lost 6 bases and J lost 5 bases. The CDR3 runs 14 residues. Variable domain in full (rest from reference TRBV2 and TRBJ2-7): EPEVTQTPSHQVTQMGQEVILRCVPISNHLYFYWYRQILGQKVEFLVSFYNNEISEKSEIFDDQFSVERPDGSNFTLKIRSTKLEDSAMYFCASSPGQGFHEQYFGPGTRLTVT.